This T cell receptor beta chain was retrieved from a study of T cell responses to AZD1222 COVID-19 vaccine (dated by TCRdb to about 2021). As for the study more broadly: A total of around 240 trial participants underwent TCR sequencing, of whom nearly 210 had received two doses of AZD1222 and 26 had received two doses of the MenACWY control vaccine. Trial participants were enrolled by age into 18-55, 56-69 and 70-plus year subgroups, with approximately 150, 30 and 60 TCR-sequenced participants respectively. The paper's findings and limits, for the study overall: Spike-specific TCR breadth and depth rose significantly after two AZD1222 doses compared with day 0 and with MenACWY recipients. Nearly half of unique spike-specific TCRs reportedly recognized epitopes outside regions mutated in the B.1.351 and B.1.1.7 variants. The whole spike protein was spanned by vaccine-associated CD4 TCRs, and dominant responses were seen in regions 160-218 and 743-854. Most participants were white British and females outnumbered males, and the authors suggested that clonal diversity may have been underestimated. Conclusions about previously exposed vaccinees are limited, since just a handful of AZD1222 recipients were seropositive for SARS-CoV-2 at baseline. In the small 56-69-year group, the increase in depth fell short of significance, most likely because of low power. Because no day 14 peak-response samples were available, repertoires were characterized only after the peak T cell response.

The time point label corresponds to: about 28 days (+/-7) after the second vaccine dose. AZD1222 recipients given second doses at about 4 weeks or at about 12 weeks were pooled, since spike-specific TCR depth and breadth were not found to differ between the two schedules. Samples from vaccinated people were obtained from the UK trials COV001 and COV002, which included a single-blind randomized controlled phase 2/3 trial of AZD1222 (ChAdOx1 nCoV-19) in healthy adults. Trial participant PBMC samples were collected at day 0 and day 28 after the second dose for TCRbeta chain sequencing. As regards this clone: Its specific antigen is unknown. Per-base qualities were not stored, and no clone one base away is much larger.

The CDR3 regions of human TCRbeta chains were subjected to immunosequencing. The paper's processing steps were these. TCRs in the repertoires were compared against a reference library of SARS-CoV-2-specific TCRs that had been generated with the MIRA antigen-specificity platform. Breadth was defined as the fraction of unique TCRs that were SARS-CoV-2-associated. Depth was defined as the fraction of total T cells that were SARS-CoV-2-associated. Using the MIRA data, each spike-specific TCR was mapped to the spike region that the TCR reacts to and placed in a CD4 or CD8 class. Log10-transformed breadth and depth values were compared by one-way ANOVA with Sidak's multiple comparisons tests. TCRdb limited this immuneACCESS table to in-frame rearrangements with V and J called. A share of clones is missing; checked studies link under half to unresolved V genes, and the rest is unexplained. V, J and clone size derive from that table, while D and trimming were established from the DNA sequence. A total of around 100,000 clones appear in this sample, more than 70% of them only once. The top ten hold approximately 6.4% of the sample.

The germline ends are 8 bases apart after V is trimmed by 3 bases and J by 4 bases. The CDR3 goes from the cysteine to the phenylalanine over 13 residues. The DNA shown is the 39-base CDR3, in frame from base 1. The sample here was peripheral blood, taken 28 days after the second AZD1222 dose. The rearranged chain carries TRBV12-3 or TRBV12-4 and TRBJ2-3; no D segment can be confidently identified. This TCR came from an adult who received the AZD1222 COVID-19 vaccine. The DNA is as follows: TGTGCCAGCAGTTTCGTGGGCCCAGATACGCAGTATTTT. It translates to CASSFVGPDTQYF.